This T cell receptor (beta chain) was captured by sequencing in a study of blood T cell repertoires in COVID-19. Study at large: COVID-19 samples from acute and convalescent phases originated in the United States, Italy and Spain. T cells, B-cell-depleted T cells, or PBMCs provided the cDNA or gDNA that served as material.

Original processing methods: Nucleated cell counts were estimated from reference gene primer amplification. The table came from immunoSEQ multiplex PCR; TCRdb's copy has only in-frame clones and leaves some out. D and trimming come from the DNA, and the V and J calls and clone size come from that table. The table lists 240,000 or so clones, about 86% of them singletons, with around 2.8% in the top ten. Sequencing was performed on peripheral blood. The sequence derives from a woman aged 30 to 39 who had recovered from COVID-19.

This CDR3 reads CASSYFGKASTDTQYF. CDR3 sequence (DNA): TGTGCCAGCAGTTACTTCGGGAAAGCTAGCACAGATACGCAGTATTTT. The rearrangement joins TRBV6-5 to TRBJ2-3; TRBD2 might be the D (5 bases). The CDR3 is made up of 16 amino acids. Germline assignment: CDR1 MNHEY and CDR2 SVGAGI. V gave up 1 base and J gave up 0 bases, with 11 bases separating them.